These 13 T cell receptor beta chains share one sample of origin, sequenced in a study of cytomegalovirus exposure and HLA in healthy donors. Researchers ran the PCR with 60 Vbeta and 13 Jbeta primers. The assay was immunoSEQ multiplex PCR, and TCRdb's table has in-frame clones only and misses some. In the table there are almost 200,000 clones, around 80% of which are singletons. The sample taken for sequencing was PBMCs. These receptor sequences come from a woman aged 30 to 39 in good health and CMV-seropositive.

This clone was seen just once. V and J are TRBV9 and TRBJ2-1, with 8 bases matching TRBD1. V trimming: 8 bases; J trimming: 10 bases; junction bases outside the gene matches: 14. This CDR3 has 14 residues. CDR1 is SGDLS, CDR2 YYNGEE, per germline. In DNA, the CDR3 is TGTGCCAGTTCGGACAGGGAAGGACAATGGGAGCAGTTCTTC. Its protein product is CASSDREGQWEQFF.

The chain carries TRBV5-1 and TRBJ2-4; 11 bases align to TRBD2. The germline CDR1 and CDR2 sequences are SGHRS and YFSETQ. V shed 2 bases and J 0 bases; nucleotides not matched to a gene: 13. CDR3 length: 20 amino acids. The DNA for the CDR3 is TGCGCCAGCAGCTTTTCAGCGGGACTAGCGGCCCCATTAGCCAAAAACATTCAGTACTTC. Amino acids: CASSFSAGLAAPLAKNIQYF. The whole variable domain, filled in from reference TRBV5-1 and TRBJ2-4, reads KAGVTQTPRYLIKTRGQQVTLSCSPISGHRSVSWYQQTPGQGLQFLFEYFSETQRNKGNFPGRFSGRQFSNSRSEMNVSTLELGDSALYLCASSFSAGLAAPLAKNIQYFGAGTRLSVL.

The gene calls are TRBV7-9 and TRBJ2-7; 8 bases align to TRBD1. The germline V gene has CDR1 SEHNR and CDR2 FQNEAQ (reference sequence). The CDR3 contains 12 residues. J was trimmed by 4 bases and V by 5 bases; bases with no gene match: 1. The CDR3 loop is CASSGTGYEQYF. The CDR3 DNA follows: TGTGCCAGCAGCGGGACAGGTTACGAGCAGTACTTC.

The chain joins TRBV11-3 to TRBJ1-1; D is perhaps TRBD1 (5 bases). V lost 5 bases and J 5 bases, leaving 18 bases between the germline ends. CDR1 and CDR2 (germline): SGHNT, YENEEA. The CDR3 runs to 15 residues. The CDR3 spells CASSRERGIATEAFF. CDR3 nucleotide sequence: TGTGCCAGCAGCCGAGAACGGGGGATAGCGACTGAAGCTTTCTTT.

The J gene is TRBJ1-1, the V gene TRBV2, with 8 bases fitting TRBD1. Looked up from germline, CDR1 is SNHLY and CDR2 is FYNNEI. V lost 6 bases to trimming and J lost 7 bases; unmatched junction nucleotides: 4. This CDR3 has 12 residues. The CDR3 here is CASRPGGGEAFF. CDR3 nucleotides: TGTGCCAGCAGGCCAGGGGGCGGTGAAGCTTTCTTT. Supplemented by reference TRBV2 and TRBJ1-1, the full variable domain reads EPEVTQTPSHQVTQMGQEVILRCVPISNHLYFYWYRQILGQKVEFLVSFYNNEISEKSEIFDDQFSVERPDGSNFTLKIRSTKLEDSAMYFCASRPGGGEAFFGQGTRLTVV.

This sequence joins TRBV6-6 and TRBJ2-1; 9 nucleotides match TRBD1. Germline V gene lookup returns CDR1 MNHNY and CDR2 SVGAGI (reference sequence). V shed 10 bases and J 7 bases; nucleotides not matched to a gene: 11. The length of the CDR3 is 14 residues. The DNA of the CDR3 is TGTGCCACCTCCCCCGACAGGGGGTCGAATGAGCAGTTCTTC. The encoded protein is CATSPDRGSNEQFF.

This clone has only a few counts. The rearrangement uses TRBV2 and TRBJ1-6; 11 bases are a match to TRBD1. This CDR3 region has 14 residues. Germline CDR1 reads SNHLY; CDR2 reads FYNNEI. The junction had 0 bases not matched to a gene; V was cut back by 4 bases and J by 7 bases. CDR3 coding DNA: TGTGCCAGCAGTGGGACAGGGGGCAATTCACCCCTCCACTTT. Translated: CASSGTGGNSPLHF.

The chain carries TRBV28 and TRBJ2-6, with D possibly TRBD1 on 5 matching bases. V lost 3 bases and J lost 7, with 16 bases in between. This CDR3 spans 16 amino acids. Germline V gives CDR1 MDHEN, CDR2 SYDVKM. The CDR3 protein is CASSFGAVMSANVLTF. The CDR3 DNA is TGTGCCAGCAGTTTTGGGGCAGTTATGTCAGCCAACGTCCTGACTTTC.

The rearrangement links TRBV2 to TRBJ1-5, with 8 bases that match TRBD1. The CDR3 is 15 amino acids. Looked up from germline, CDR1 is SNHLY and CDR2 is FYNNEI. After removal of 0 bases from V and 6 bases from J, the junction contained 4 bases not matched to a gene. CDR3 region: CASSEAGTGGQPQHF. CDR3 sequence (DNA): TGTGCCAGCAGTGAAGCGGGGACAGGCGGTCAGCCCCAGCATTTT. Full variable domain (outside the CDR3, taken from reference TRBV2 and TRBJ1-5): EPEVTQTPSHQVTQMGQEVILRCVPISNHLYFYWYRQILGQKVEFLVSFYNNEISEKSEIFDDQFSVERPDGSNFTLKIRSTKLEDSAMYFCASSEAGTGGQPQHFGDGTRLSIL.

This clone was counted a few times. The chain carries TRBV6-6 and TRBJ2-7; the D gene is possibly TRBD1 (6 bases). The CDR3 extends over 14 amino acids. In germline, CDR1 is MNHNY, CDR2 SVGAGI (reference sequence). Trimming took 2 bases from V and 3 from J, leaving 11 bases between them. The CDR3 protein is CASSYDDRSYEQYF. CDR3 sequence (DNA): TGTGCCAGCAGTTACGACGACAGGAGCTACGAGCAGTACTTC.

This chain joins TRBV11-3 and TRBJ2-7, with TRBD1 matching over 9 bases. J was trimmed by 4 bases and V by 5 bases; bases with no gene match: 9. The CDR3 consists of 15 residues. Germline CDR1 SGHNT, CDR2 YENEEA. This CDR3 reads CASSPRETGGYEQYF. CDR3 sequence (DNA): TGTGCCAGCAGCCCCCGGGAGACAGGGGGTTACGAGCAGTACTTC. Together with reference TRBV11-3 and TRBJ2-7, the CDR3 gives the full variable domain: EAGVVQSPRYKIIEKKQPVAFWCNPISGHNTLYWYLQNLGQGPELLIRYENEEAVDDSQLPKDRFSAERLKGVDSTLKIQPAELGDSAVYLCASSPRETGGYEQYFGPGTRLTVT.

The genes are TRBV15 and TRBJ2-3; D might be TRBD2 (5 bases). The V end was cut by 1 base, the J end by 0 bases, with 8 bases between. Germline V gene lookup returns CDR1 LNHNV and CDR2 YYDKDF (reference sequence). The CDR3 sequence is 15 residues long. This CDR3 reads CATSRVGGSTDTQYF. The CDR3 DNA reads TGTGCCACCAGCAGAGTAGGCGGGAGCACAGATACGCAGTATTTT.

The chain's CDR3 is CSDRGIAEAFF. The CDR3 nucleotides read TGCAGCGACAGGGGGATTGCTGAAGCTTTCTTT. The rearrangement uses TRBV29-1 and TRBJ1-1; 8 nucleotides match TRBD1. The CDR3 totals 11 residues. Germline CDR1 is SQVTM and CDR2 is ANQGSEA. The trim removed 7 bases at V and 6 bases at J, leaving 4 bases unmatched.